The 12 T cell receptor beta chains in this list originate from one sample, sequenced in a study of shared clonotypes between healthy human individuals. Some clones are missing from TCRdb's copy, which holds only in-frame ones; the method was immunoSEQ multiplex PCR. Of about 2 million clones in the sample, about 95% were seen once. The naive CD8 fraction comprised CD45RO-negative cells positively selected for CCR7 and excluded terminally differentiated effector memory CD45RA+ cells. Specimen: naive CD8+ T cells sorted from blood. The receptors stem from a man between 18 and 35 years old in good health.

This chain uses TRBV28 with TRBJ1-5; D is ambiguous. Germline CDR1 reads MDHEN; CDR2 reads SYDVKM. Trimming pared 5 bases from V and 0 bases from J, leaving 11 bases between. The CDR3 is 15 residues long. CDR3 in amino acids: CASSQTWDSNQPQHF. CDR3 nucleotide sequence: TGTGCCAGCAGTCAAACTTGGGATAGCAATCAGCCCCAGCATTTT.

The V and J genes are TRBV2 and TRBJ2-3; no clear D gene. The CDR3 contains 14 residues. V shed 6 bases and J shed 2 bases, with 12 bases lying between them. CDR1 SNHLY and CDR2 FYNNEI come from the germline V gene. CDR3 sequence (DNA): TGTGCCAGCAGCGGAATCACAAACACAGATACGCAGTATTTT. Encoded protein: CASSGITNTDTQYF.

The chain employs TRBV4-1 and TRBJ2-3; 11 bases map to TRBD2. Germline V CDR1 and CDR2: MGHRA, YSYEKL. Losses at the gene ends were 4 bases for V and 2 bases for J; bases not matched to a gene: 5. The CDR3 length is 16 residues. CDR3 in DNA: TGCGCCAGCAGCCTACCGACTAGCGGGATCACAGATACGCAGTATTTT. It translates to CASSLPTSGITDTQYF.

For this clone: This sample also contains other DNA sequences that code for the same CDR3. The chain couples TRBV9 to TRBJ2-1; 7 positions match TRBD1. Germline loops: CDR1 SGDLS, CDR2 YYNGEE. This CDR3 has 15 amino acids. V dropped 3 bases and J dropped 4; count of bases not matched to a gene: 7. The CDR3: CASSAPPGQYNEQFF. The CDR3 DNA is TGTGCCAGCAGCGCGCCCCCGGGACAGTACAATGAGCAGTTCTTC.

The chain is built from TRBV6-6 and TRBJ2-7; a weak D match, TRBD2 (6 bases). Germline V gene lookup returns CDR1 MNHNY and CDR2 SVGAGI (reference sequence). This CDR3 region has 16 residues. The V end was cut by 6 bases, the J end by 2 bases, with 20 bases between. DNA for the CDR3: TGTGCCAGCAGCTCCGCGAAGGCGGGGATAACCTACGAGCAGTACTTC. Amino acid sequence: CASSSAKAGITYEQYF.

The chain couples TRBV7-9 to TRBJ2-7; 7 positions agree with TRBD1. V was clipped by 5 bases and J by 0 bases; unmatched bases: 7. CDR1 SEHNR and CDR2 FQNEAQ come from the germline V gene (reference sequence). This CDR3 is 15 amino acids long. The CDR3 DNA follows: TGTGCCAGCAGCCTCAGGGGGTTGAGCTCCTACGAGCAGTACTTC. This sequence encodes CASSLRGLSSYEQYF. Together with reference TRBV7-9 and TRBJ2-7, the CDR3 gives the full variable domain: DTGVSQNPRHKITKRGQNVTFRCDPISEHNRLYWYRQTLGQGPEFLTYFQNEAQLEKSRLLSDRFSAERPKGSFSTLEIQRTEQGDSAMYLCASSLRGLSSYEQYFGPGTRLTVT.

The chain combines TRBV29-1 with TRBJ1-2, with no clear D. From germline, CDR1 is SQVTM and CDR2 ANQGSEA. CDR3 length: 10 amino acids. The V gene lost 0 bases and the J gene lost 12 bases, with 8 bases spanning the gap. The CDR3: CSVEDRSNTF. CDR3 coding DNA: TGCAGCGTTGAAGATCGGAGCAACACCTTC.

The chain combines TRBV6-1 with TRBJ2-5, with 9 bases fitting TRBD2. The CDR3 is 16 amino acids. J lost 0 bases, V lost 2 bases, and 4 bases had no gene match. CDR1 MNHNS and CDR2 SASEGT come from the germline V gene. CDR3 sequence: CASSENAGGYQETQYF. CDR3 DNA sequence: TGTGCCAGCAGTGAAAACGCGGGGGGGTACCAAGAGACCCAGTACTTC.

As concerns this clone: The same CDR3 arises from other DNA sequences in this sample as well. The gene calls are TRBV11-2 and TRBJ2-5; D is ambiguous. CDR3 length: 12 amino acids. Trimming took 3 bases from V and 1 from J, leaving 3 bases between them. Germline V lookup: CDR1 SGHAT, CDR2 FQNNGV. Written as DNA, the CDR3 is TGTGCCAGCAGCTTGGGCCAAGAGACCCAGTACTTC. Encoded protein: CASSLGQETQYF.

V gene TRBV7-2 combines with J gene TRBJ1-4; D possibly corresponds to TRBD1 (6 bases). CDR1 is SGHTA and CDR2 is FQGNSA in the germline V gene. With 5 bases removed from V and 6 bases from J, the gap between germline ends came to 13 bases. This CDR3 region has 14 residues. The CDR3 reads CASSPSGGYEKLFF. The CDR3 coding sequence is TGTGCCAGCAGCCCCTCGGGGGGCTATGAAAAACTGTTTTTT.

This clone was seen only a few times. The gene calls are TRBV2 and TRBJ2-7, with D tentatively TRBD1 (5 bases). V lost 4 bases to trimming and J lost 1 base, with 8 bases between them. Germline CDR1 reads SNHLY; CDR2 reads FYNNEI. This CDR3 has 13 amino acids. CDR3 sequence: CASSATESYEQYF. CDR3 sequence (DNA): TGTGCCAGCAGTGCGACAGAATCCTACGAGCAGTACTTC.

The chain carries TRBV6-5 and TRBJ2-5, with 7 bases lining up with TRBD2. Germline trimming cut 0 bases from V and 4 bases from J; bases unmatched to any gene: 8. Germline V gives CDR1 MNHEY, CDR2 SVGAGI. This CDR3 is built from 16 residues. In DNA, the CDR3 is TGTGCCAGCAGTTACTCGAGGGAGGGTAGCGGAGAGACCCAGTACTTC. Its translation is CASSYSREGSGETQYF.